Below, 22 T cell receptor beta chains from the same sample are listed, as sequenced in a study of T-cell memory formation after mild COVID-19. Each CDR3 protein is one row after TCRdb ran MiXCR on the 5' RACE reads. The sample yields 210,000 or so distinct CDR3 sequences, about 10% seen once. The specimen sequenced was PBMCs or a T cell subset sorted from them (not recorded which). The receptors derive from a young man who had mild COVID-19 (a few samples of this study predate the infection). Cell type and time point are not known.

In its sample, this clonotype was seen a few times. The rearrangement joins TRBV5-1 to TRBJ1-5, with D possibly being TRBD1 (5 bases). Germline V gene sequence: CDR1 SGHRS, CDR2 YFSETQ. The CDR3 runs 14 residues. The germline V and J ends were trimmed by 0 bases and 4 bases, with 8 bases remaining between them. The CDR3 DNA reads as TGCGCCAGCAGCTTGGGGGACCAGAATCAGCCCCAGCATTTT. Protein sequence: CASSLGDQNQPQHF.

There are a few counts of this clonotype. The J gene is TRBJ2-3, the V gene TRBV7-2, with D perhaps TRBD2 (6 bases). Germline loops: CDR1 SGHTA, CDR2 FQGNSA. This CDR3 is built from 15 residues. The V gene lost 1 base and the J gene lost 0 bases, with 8 bases spanning the gap. The CDR3 sequence: CASSLVRESTDTQYF. CDR3 DNA sequence: TGTGCCAGCAGCTTAGTCCGGGAGAGCACAGATACGCAGTATTTT.

This clonotype has just a few counts. The chain has TRBV7-8 and TRBJ2-2, with D possibly being TRBD2 (7 bases). The CDR3 contains 15 residues. CDR1 is SGHVS, CDR2 FQNEAQ, per germline. V was clipped by 1 base and J by 7 bases, with 13 bases between them. The CDR3 DNA reads TGTGCCAGCAGCTTAGGTGGGGGGGCCGGCGGGGAGCTGTTTTTT. Translation gives CASSLGGGAGGELFF.

This clonotype was picked up a small number of times. The chain is built from TRBV5-1 and TRBJ2-1; TRBD2 aligns across 10 bases. This CDR3 contains 14 residues. From germline, CDR1 is SGHRS and CDR2 YFSETQ. V dropped 5 bases and J dropped 6; count of bases not matched to a gene: 5. The chain's CDR3 is CASRPAGGVNEQFF. The CDR3 DNA sequence: TGCGCCAGCAGACCAGCGGGGGGGGTCAATGAGCAGTTCTTC.

This clonotype turned up a few times. The rearrangement links TRBV2 to TRBJ2-3, with D perhaps TRBD2 (5 bases). The CDR3 runs to 15 residues. Germline CDR1 is SNHLY and CDR2 is FYNNEI. Trimming pared 2 bases from V and 5 bases from J, leaving 14 bases between. This CDR3 is CASSERMSRGDTQYF. CDR3 in DNA: TGTGCCAGCAGTGAAAGGATGAGTCGGGGAGATACGCAGTATTTT.

CDR3 nucleotide sequence: TGTGCCAGCTCACCTCTCGCCCTGGGGACCAACACTGAAGCTTTCTTT. Residues: CASSPLALGTNTEAFF. This chain uses TRBV18 with TRBJ1-1; TRBD1 might be the D (5 bases). This CDR3 has 16 amino acids. V dropped 3 bases and J dropped 2 bases, with 16 bases sitting between them. Germline V CDR1 and CDR2: KGHSH, LQKENI.

This clonotype was counted at least ten times. This sequence joins TRBV12-3 or TRBV12-4 and TRBJ2-7, with a weak D call TRBD2 (6 bases). The V gene lost 0 bases and the J gene lost 2 bases, with 8 bases spanning the gap. CDR3 length: 14 residues. CDR3 bases: TGTGCCAGCAGTTTAGCTAGCGGAGCCTACGAGCAGTACTTC. As protein: CASSLASGAYEQYF.

This rearrangement joins TRBV12-3 or TRBV12-4 to TRBJ2-2; no clear D. CDR3 size: 14 residues. The V gene lost 7 bases and the J gene lost 6 bases, with 15 bases spanning the gap. CDR3 in amino acids: CASTPGSAPGELFF. Written as DNA, the CDR3 is TGTGCCAGCACCCCCGGCTCTGCCCCCGGGGAGCTGTTTTTT.

This clonotype was seen at least ten times. The genes are TRBV7-2 and TRBJ1-5; D ambiguous. CDR1 and CDR2 from the germline V gene are SGHTA and FQGNSA. The CDR3 has 13 residues. The V end was cut by 2 bases, the J end by 5 bases, with 7 bases between. The CDR3 nucleotides read TGTGCCAGCAGCTTATGGGGAGATCAGCCCCAGCATTTT. This encodes CASSLWGDQPQHF.

The J gene is TRBJ1-1, the V gene TRBV10-3; 8 nucleotides match TRBD1. Trimming took 5 bases from V and 5 from J; bases not matched to a gene: 10. The CDR3 is 15 amino acids. In germline, CDR1 is ENHRY, CDR2 SYGVKD. The chain's CDR3 is CAISPGQGRRTEAFF. CDR3 sequence (DNA): TGTGCCATCAGTCCCGGACAGGGTAGGAGGACTGAAGCTTTCTTT.

This clonotype was observed a few times. V gene TRBV6-5 combines with J gene TRBJ2-7; weak D call: TRBD2 (5 bases). Germline V gene data show CDR1 as MNHEY and CDR2 as SVGAGI. The CDR3 contains 14 residues. The germline V and J ends were trimmed by 0 bases and 2 bases, with 8 bases remaining between them. CDR3 bases: TGTGCCAGCAGTTACTCTTACGGGGCCTACGAGCAGTACTTC. Translated: CASSYSYGAYEQYF.

This chain links TRBV28 with TRBJ2-1, with D uncertain. Trimming took 5 bases from V and 2 from J, leaving 10 bases between them. Looked up from germline, CDR1 is MDHEN and CDR2 is SYDVKM. There are 14 residues in the CDR3. This CDR3 is CASSHLRPYNEQFF. The CDR3 bases are TGTGCCAGCAGTCACCTGAGACCCTACAATGAGCAGTTCTTC.

The CDR3 protein is CASRLRSPGQGASGYTF. Written as DNA, the CDR3 is TGCGCCAGCAGATTAAGAAGTCCCGGACAGGGGGCAAGTGGCTACACCTTC. V gene TRBV5-1 combines with J gene TRBJ1-2; 11 bases map to TRBD1. CDR1 and CDR2 from the germline V gene are SGHRS and YFSETQ. Unmatched junction bases numbered 16, after V lost 5 bases and J lost 7 bases. The CDR3 length is 17 residues.

This clonotype has more than one count but fewer than ten. The genes are TRBV5-6 and TRBJ2-5, with D perhaps matching TRBD2 (7 bases). Germline loops: CDR1 SGHDT, CDR2 YYEEEE. V was shortened by 4 bases and J by 5 bases, with 12 bases between the two germline ends. The length of the CDR3 is 13 residues. This CDR3 reads CASSRGAQETQYF. The CDR3 DNA is TGTGCCAGCAGCCGGGGGGCCCAGGAGACCCAGTACTTC.

As concerns this clonotype: At one end, the junction sequence differs from germline, possibly due to a read error. The genes are TRBV7-3 and TRBJ2-2; D call uncertain. CDR3 length: 13 amino acids. The germline V gene has CDR1 SGHTA and CDR2 FQGTGA. In nucleotides, the CDR3 is TGTTCCAGCTCTGCTCTTAACGCCGGGGAGCTGTTTTTT. Translated: CSSSALNAGELFF.

The CDR3 protein is CASSLNGGNGWYQETQYF. The CDR3 DNA is TGTGCCAGCAGCTTAAATGGGGGGAACGGATGGTACCAAGAGACCCAGTACTTC. The chain links TRBV7-3 to TRBJ2-5; the D gene is possibly TRBD2 (6 bases). The CDR3 covers 18 residues. V was shortened by 1 base and J by 0 bases, with 18 bases between the two germline ends. Germline CDR1 SGHTA, CDR2 FQGTGA.

This clonotype was picked up a small number of times. J is TRBJ1-3 and V is TRBV12-3 or TRBV12-4, with 7 bases lining up with TRBD1. With V trimmed by 2 bases and J by 0 bases, 10 bases remained unmatched. The CDR3 spans 18 residues. CDR3 residues: CASSLLQGGTNSGNTIYF. CDR3 DNA: TGTGCCAGCAGTTTACTCCAGGGGGGTACAAACTCTGGAAACACCATATATTTT.

This chain uses TRBV5-8 with TRBJ1-1; no clear D gene. V lost 4 bases to trimming and J lost 8 bases, with 15 bases between them. This CDR3 comprises 13 residues. Germline values: CDR1 SGHTS, CDR2 YDEGEE. The CDR3 DNA follows: TGTGCCAGCAGCCGGAGGCCTCGGGCCGAAGCTTTCTTT. It specifies CASSRRPRAEAFF.

The table lists this clonotype with a few counts. The rearrangement uses TRBV5-4 and TRBJ2-3, with 9 bases fitting TRBD2. Unmatched junction bases numbered 2, after V lost 0 bases and J lost 3 bases. The CDR3 extends over 15 amino acids. The germline V gene encodes CDR1 SGHNT and CDR2 YYREEE (reference sequence). CDR3 region: CASSLETSGTDTQYF. The CDR3 region has the DNA TGTGCCAGCAGCTTGGAAACTAGCGGGACAGATACGCAGTATTTT.

In nucleotides, the CDR3 is TGCGCCAGCAGCTACTCTTACGACAATGAGCAGTTCTTC. It codes for CASSYSYDNEQFF. The chain links TRBV5-1 to TRBJ2-1; D uncertain. V was shortened by 3 bases and J by 5 bases, with 9 bases between the two germline ends. The CDR3 loop spans 13 amino acids. Germline CDR1 and CDR2: SGHRS and YFSETQ. Looking up the rest from reference TRBV5-1 and TRBJ2-1 gives the full variable domain: KAGVTQTPRYLIKTRGQQVTLSCSPISGHRSVSWYQQTPGQGLQFLFEYFSETQRNKGNFPGRFSGRQFSNSRSEMNVSTLELGDSALYLCASSYSYDNEQFFGPGTRLTVL.

This sequence joins TRBV2 and TRBJ2-7; 7 nucleotides align to TRBD1. The germline gives CDR1 SNHLY, CDR2 FYNNEI. Trimming cost V 6 bases and J 5 bases; bases outside gene matches: 4. The CDR3 covers 12 residues. The DNA of the CDR3 is TGTGCCAGCAGAGCAGACAGGGACGAGCAGTACTTC. Residues: CASRADRDEQYF. The complete variable domain, with remaining parts taken from reference TRBV2 and TRBJ2-7, reads EPEVTQTPSHQVTQMGQEVILRCVPISNHLYFYWYRQILGQKVEFLVSFYNNEISEKSEIFDDQFSVERPDGSNFTLKIRSTKLEDSAMYFCASRADRDEQYFGPGTRLTVT.

V and J are TRBV6-7 and TRBJ1-2; the D is unclear. TRBV6-7 is designated an ORF whose function remains uncertain. Trimming removed 5 bases from V and 6 bases from J, with 13 bases in between. The CDR3 runs 13 residues. CDR3 sequence: CASSRPPYDGYTF. The CDR3 DNA reads TGTGCCAGCAGTCGGCCACCCTACGATGGCTACACCTTC.